Each of the 24 T cell receptor beta chains below was sequenced from the same sample in a study of blood T cells in healthy people across ages. Primed by a sample-barcoded 5' primer and a J-beta primer mix, a second PCR proceeded for about 7 to 11 cycles. Using its own MiXCR run on the 5' RACE reads, TCRdb lists one record per CDR3 protein. The table includes approximately 800,000 distinct CDR3 sequences, roughly 25% detected once. The same data also contributed to another study, on T cells of mothers and their children.

The sample was blood. Receptors originate from a boy aged 10-17 years in good health.

Only a few counts were recorded for this clonotype. The V call is TRBV13, the J call TRBJ2-4; TRBD1 might be the D (5 bases). This CDR3 has 15 amino acids. Trimming stripped 5 bases from V and 5 bases from J, with 16 bases between. Germline CDR1 PRHDT, CDR2 FYEKMQ (reference sequence). CDR3 nucleotide sequence: TGTGCCAGCAGCCCAAACGACAGCGTCCAAAACATTCAGTACTTC. Protein sequence: CASSPNDSVQNIQYF.

The chain joins TRBV7-9 to TRBJ1-2; a possible D gene is TRBD1 (5 bases). Between the trimmed V and J ends, which lost 3 bases and 4 bases, there was a span of 12 bases. The germline gives CDR1 SEHNR, CDR2 FQNEAQ (reference sequence). The CDR3 totals 14 residues. The CDR3 region is CASSLDGTTYGYTF. In DNA, the CDR3 is TGTGCCAGCAGCTTGGATGGGACGACCTATGGCTACACCTTC.

The CDR3 reads CAIRDRGTDTQYF. The CDR3 DNA reads TGTGCCATACGGGACAGGGGCACAGATACGCAGTATTTT. The chain uses TRBV10-3 and TRBJ2-3, with 9 bases that match TRBD1. The ends lost 9 bases at V and 1 base at J; junction bases unmatched: 2. There are 13 residues in the CDR3. CDR1 and CDR2 (germline): ENHRY, SYGVKD.

The J gene is TRBJ2-2, the V gene TRBV19; D call uncertain. The germline V gene has CDR1 LNHDA and CDR2 SQIVND (reference sequence). The CDR3 runs 13 residues. Trimming stripped 6 bases from V and 7 bases from J, with 12 bases between. CDR3 DNA: TGTGCCAGTAGATCCGCGAATATCGGGGAGCTGTTTTTT. Translating it yields CASRSANIGELFF.

This clonotype was seen only a few times. The genes are TRBV7-2 and TRBJ2-5; D call uncertain. V was cut by 5 bases and J by 4 bases, with 11 bases left in between. The germline V gene has CDR1 SGHTA and CDR2 FQGNSA. The CDR3 has 13 amino acids. The CDR3 spells CASSRPGGETQYF. The CDR3 bases are TGTGCCAGCAGCCGCCCAGGTGGAGAGACCCAGTACTTC.

The rearrangement joins TRBV7-2 to TRBJ2-1; 13 bases line up with TRBD2. The J call may be faulty, since TRBJ2-7 better matches the DNA end. From germline, CDR1 is SGHTA and CDR2 FQGNSA. There are 16 residues in the CDR3. The CDR3 sequence: CASSQQGTSGDYEQYF. The CDR3 DNA sequence: TGTGCCAGCAGCCAACAAGGGACTAGCGGGGACTACGAGCAGTACTTC.

This clonotype was counted a few times. The germline gene is not matched at one end of the junction; a read error may be the cause. The chain uses TRBV28 and TRBJ2-5; 13 bases are shared with TRBD2. Germline loops: CDR1 MDHEN, CDR2 SYDVKM. The CDR3 loop spans 15 amino acids. The CDR3 DNA reads as TGTGCCAGCAATCTCGGACTAGCGGGAGTGTCTGAGCAGCTCTTC. Translation gives CASNLGLAGVSEQLF. The full variable domain, with the rest looked up from reference TRBV28 and TRBJ2-5, is DVKVTQSSRYLVKRTGEKVFLECVQDMDHENMFWYRQDPGLGLRLIYFSYDVKMKEKGDIPEGYSVSREKKERFSLILESASTNQTSMYLCASNLGLAGVSEQLFGPGTRLLVL.

V and J are TRBV7-2 and TRBJ2-1; the match to TRBD1 covers 11 bases. The CDR3 is made up of 15 amino acids. Germline assignment: CDR1 SGHTA and CDR2 FQGNSA. J was trimmed by 8 bases and V by 5 bases; bases with no gene match: 8. In nucleotides, the CDR3 is TGTGCCAGCAGCACCTGGGACAGGGGGGGGGATGAGCAGTTCTTC. It yields the protein CASSTWDRGGDEQFF.

The chain has TRBV2 and TRBJ2-4, with 11 positions matching TRBD2. The CDR3 loop spans 16 amino acids. Germline loops: CDR1 SNHLY, CDR2 FYNNEI. Trimming took 4 bases from V and 2 from J; bases not matched to a gene: 4. In nucleotides, the CDR3 is TGTGCCAGCAGTGGCGGGACTAGCGGTTCCAAAAACATTCAGTACTTC. Protein product: CASSGGTSGSKNIQYF. Drawing the rest from reference TRBV2 and TRBJ2-4, the complete variable domain is EPEVTQTPSHQVTQMGQEVILRCVPISNHLYFYWYRQILGQKVEFLVSFYNNEISEKSEIFDDQFSVERPDGSNFTLKIRSTKLEDSAMYFCASSGGTSGSKNIQYFGAGTRLSVL.

This clonotype has a handful of counts. V and J are TRBV28 and TRBJ2-7; D tentatively reads TRBD1 or TRBD2 (5 bases each). CDR3 length: 13 residues. Trimming removed 6 bases from V and 2 bases from J, with 11 bases in between. Germline V gives CDR1 MDHEN, CDR2 SYDVKM. Here the CDR3 reads CASRGDGAYEQYF. The CDR3, as DNA: TGTGCCAGCAGGGGGGACGGGGCCTACGAGCAGTACTTC. The variable domain in full, with the rest retrieved from reference TRBV28 and TRBJ2-7, is DVKVTQSSRYLVKRTGEKVFLECVQDMDHENMFWYRQDPGLGLRLIYFSYDVKMKEKGDIPEGYSVSREKKERFSLILESASTNQTSMYLCASRGDGAYEQYFGPGTRLTVT.

This chain connects TRBV12-3 or TRBV12-4 to TRBJ2-5; D gene unclear. The DNA end lines up better with TRBJ2-1; the J call may be wrong. This CDR3 has 13 residues. As DNA, the CDR3 is TGTGCCAGCAGTTCGACGTATTTCGGTGAGCAGTTCTTC. Its translation: CASSSTYFGEQFF.

A remark on this clonotype: Germline is not matched at one junction end, which may reflect a read error. This chain uses TRBV6-2 or TRBV6-3 with TRBJ2-2, with 7 bases that match TRBD1. CDR3 size: 13 residues. The germline gives CDR1 MNHEY, CDR2 SVGEGT. The CDR3: CASSSQGYGELLF. The CDR3 bases are TGTGCTAGCAGTTCACAGGGGTACGGGGAGCTGCTTTTT.

The V gene is TRBV20-1, the J gene TRBJ2-1; D gene unclear. V was shortened by 5 bases and J by 7 bases, with 18 bases between the two germline ends. This CDR3 comprises 14 residues. Germline CDR1 is DFQATT and CDR2 is SNEGSKA (reference sequence). The DNA of the CDR3 is TGCAGTGCTGACACAAGAAATCCAGGAAATGAGCAGTTCTTC. Translating it yields CSADTRNPGNEQFF.

This clonotype appeared a few times. This chain links TRBV24-1 with TRBJ1-2; D unresolved. CDR3 length: 12 amino acids. V lost 4 bases to trimming and J lost 8 bases, with 10 bases between them. The V gene's germline CDR1 is KGHDR and CDR2 SFDVKD. The CDR3 DNA follows: TGTGCCACCAGTGACAACATTGGCGGCTACACCTTC. This codes for CATSDNIGGYTF.

This chain joins TRBV20-1 and TRBJ2-7; 8 bases match TRBD2. V was pared by 5 bases and J by 2 bases, with 5 bases of the junction left unmatched. The CDR3 sequence is 13 residues long. Germline CDR1 reads DFQATT; CDR2 reads SNEGSKA (reference sequence). This CDR3 is CSARISGAYEQYF. CDR3 nucleotides: TGCAGTGCTCGGATTAGCGGGGCCTACGAGCAGTACTTC.

There are a few counts of this clonotype. The rearrangement uses TRBV7-3 and TRBJ2-5; 8 bases agree with TRBD1. The J call may not be correct, given that the DNA end is closer to TRBJ2-1. Germline loops: CDR1 SGHTA, CDR2 FQGTGA. The CDR3 loop spans 14 amino acids. The CDR3 nucleotides read TGTGCCAGCAGCTTAGGTGGGGGGACAGGTGAGCAGTTCTTC. Its protein product is CASSLGGGTGEQFF.

This clonotype was seen a single time. J is TRBJ1-6 and V is TRBV6-5, with unresolved D. This CDR3 has 16 amino acids. Trimming took 5 bases from V and 7 from J, leaving 18 bases between them. From germline, CDR1 is MNHEY and CDR2 SVGAGI. CDR3 nucleotides: TGTGCCAGCAGTAACCCAAATCTGAAGAGGAATTCACCCCTCCACTTT. It encodes CASSNPNLKRNSPLHF.

With regard to this clonotype: A junction boundary mismatches the germline segment, possibly from a read error. This chain connects TRBV12-3 or TRBV12-4 to TRBJ2-2; 8 bases fit TRBD2. The CDR3 is 15 residues long. The chain's CDR3 is CASSLRRGGNGALFF. The CDR3 DNA reads as TGTGCCAGCAGTTTACGTCGGGGGGGGAACGGGGCGCTGTTTTTT.

Here the CDR3 DNA reads TGTGCCAGCAGCCCCCTGTGGACAGGCGATTATTCTGGGGCCAACGTCCTGACTTTC. As protein: CASSPLWTGDYSGANVLTF. The chain carries TRBV9 and TRBJ2-6; the match to TRBD1 covers 7 bases. The V segment lost 4 bases and the J segment 1 base; nucleotides outside the gene matches: 14. Germline CDR1 SGDLS, CDR2 YYNGEE. This CDR3 comprises 19 residues. Full variable domain (outside the CDR3, taken from reference TRBV9 and TRBJ2-6): DSGVTQTPKHLITATGQRVTLRCSPRSGDLSVYWYQQSLDQGLQFLIQYYNGEERAKGNILERFSAQQFPDLHSELNLSSLELGDSALYFCASSPLWTGDYSGANVLTFGAGSRLTVL.

The rearrangement uses TRBV28 and TRBJ1-1; possible D gene TRBD1, 5 bases. The CDR3 covers 13 residues. V was pared by 6 bases and J by 3 bases, with 11 bases between. Germline assignment: CDR1 MDHEN and CDR2 SYDVKM. CDR3 sequence: CASSWGGDTEAFF. Here the CDR3 DNA reads TGTGCCAGCAGCTGGGGGGGAGACACTGAAGCTTTCTTT.

This chain joins TRBV28 and TRBJ2-1; 14 bases are a match to TRBD2. Germline V lookup: CDR1 MDHEN, CDR2 SYDVKM. The CDR3 extends over 16 amino acids. V was clipped by 6 bases and J by 8 bases; unmatched bases: 9. CDR3 residues: CASSRGGLAGVHEQFF. CDR3 bases: TGTGCCAGCAGCAGAGGGGGACTAGCGGGGGTGCATGAGCAGTTCTTC.

The V gene is TRBV15, the J gene TRBJ2-4; the D is unclear. Trimming took off 4 bases at V and 9 bases at J, with 10 bases between the two ends. Germline CDR1 and CDR2: LNHNV and YYDKDF (reference sequence). The CDR3 totals 12 residues. CDR3 residues: CATSTPNSIQYF. CDR3 coding DNA: TGTGCCACCAGCACCCCGAACAGCATTCAGTACTTC.

Turning to this clonotype: The junction shows a germline mismatch at one end, possibly a read error. The J gene is TRBJ1-1, the V gene TRBV25-1; TRBD1 matches 8 bases. In germline, CDR1 is MGHDK, CDR2 SYGVNS. The CDR3 runs 15 residues. DNA for the CDR3: TGCGCCAGCCCTCCTGCGGACAGGGAGAACACTGAAGCTTTCTTT. Amino acids: CASPPADRENTEAFF.

This clonotype occurred a few times. The chain uses TRBV29-1 and TRBJ2-7; D unclear. V shed 8 bases and J shed 4 bases, with 15 bases lying between them. The CDR3 runs 12 residues. Germline CDR1 reads SQVTM; CDR2 reads ANQGSEA. CDR3: CSIPGDMYEQYF. Here the CDR3 DNA reads TGCAGCATCCCGGGCGATATGTACGAGCAGTACTTC.